The 25 T cell receptor delta chains below come from one sample, sequenced in a study of delta chains in infants with herpesvirus infections. Reverse transcription of PBMC RNA used primers specific for the gamma and delta chains. TCRdb reapplied CATT to the RT-PCR reads. The data show 1,300 or so delta-chain clones, 30% to 40% seen once. The sequenced sample was peripheral blood, obtained at time point 2 of longitudinal follow-up. The origin of the receptors is a human donor who was a Ugandan infant, either HIV-exposed or HIV-unexposed (not recorded which).

This chain links TRDV1 with TRDJ1; TRDD3 agrees at 13 bases. Germline V gives CDR1 TSWWSYY, CDR2 QGS. V was pared by 0 bases and J by 3 bases, with 7 bases of the junction left unmatched. The CDR3 sequence is 18 residues long. The CDR3, as DNA: TGTGCTCTTGGGGAACTAGAGTACTGGGGGATACGGGCCGATAAACTCATCTTT. Translation gives CALGELEYWGIRADKLIF.

A word on this clone: With only one base between it and a far larger clone, this is likely a read error. The rearrangement joins TRDV2 to TRDJ1; 13 bases fit TRDD3. The CDR3 is 19 amino acids. V trimming: 3 bases; J trimming: 1 base; junction bases outside the gene matches: 13. CDR1 is GEAIGNYY and CDR2 is EKD in the germline V gene. CDR3 sequence reads: CACDPVLGDTVARTDKLIF. CDR3 bases: TGTGCCTGTGACCCCGTACTGGGGGATACGGTGGCACGCACCGATAAACTCATCTTT.

The chain uses TRAV38-2/DV8 and TRDJ1, with TRDD3 matching over 9 bases. CDR3 length: 17 residues. Losses at the gene ends were 3 bases for V and 5 bases for J; bases not matched to a gene: 14. Germline CDR1 and CDR2: TSESDYY and QEAYKQQN. CDR3 sequence: CAYRKLNWGTAEDKLIF. The CDR3 coding sequence is TGTGCTTATAGGAAATTAAACTGGGGGACCGCAGAGGATAAACTCATCTTT.

A few counts support this clone. This likely stems from a read error, as it lies one base from a far larger clone. The chain is built from TRDV3 and TRDJ1; 10 bases are a match to TRDD3. In germline, CDR1 is TVYSNPD, CDR2 GDNSRS (reference sequence). The CDR3 runs 19 residues. The V segment lost 3 bases and the J segment 5 bases; nucleotides outside the gene matches: 24. CDR3 sequence: CALKQWVVLGDLSRDKLIF. The CDR3 DNA reads as TGTGCCTTGAAGCAATGGGTCGTACTGGGGGATTTGAGTAGAGATAAACTCATCTTT.

V usage is TRDV1 and J usage is TRDJ1; 9 bases agree with TRDD3. This CDR3 comprises 25 residues. Germline V gives CDR1 TSWWSYY, CDR2 QGS. J lost 0 bases, V lost 6 bases, and 35 bases had no gene match. CDR3 loop: CALGPGGKLYGVLGDSWGYTDKLIF. CDR3 DNA: TGTGCTCTTGGCCCCGGGGGGAAACTCTACGGGGTACTGGGGGACTCGTGGGGGTACACCGATAAACTCATCTTT.

On this clone itself: A far more abundant clone sits one base away, making this likely a read error. Different DNA sequences within this sample yield the same CDR3. The V call is TRDV1, the J call TRDJ1, with TRDD3 matching over 10 bases. Germline CDR1 reads TSWWSYY; CDR2 reads QGS. The CDR3 has 18 amino acids. Trimming took 9 bases from V and 0 from J; bases not matched to a gene: 16. CDR3 amino acids: CALGFAPYWGMDTDKLIF. As DNA, the CDR3 is TGTGCTCTCGGGTTCGCTCCGTACTGGGGGATGGACACCGATAAACTCATCTTT.

To note about this clone: The likely explanation is a read error, given a far larger clone one base away. V and J are TRDV2 and TRDJ3; TRDD3 is a possible D gene (6 bases). Germline lookup yields CDR1 GEAIGNYY and CDR2 EKD. There are 18 residues in the CDR3. The CDR3 DNA is TGTGCCTGTGACACCTGGGCTCCCTACTCCTGGGGCACCCGACAGATGTTTTTC. This translates into CACDTWAPYSWGTRQMFF.

This chain joins TRDV1 and TRDJ1, with 9 nucleotides matching TRDD3. The CDR3 is 23 residues long. The trim removed 3 bases at V and 0 bases at J, leaving 26 bases unmatched. CDR1 and CDR2 from the germline V gene are TSWWSYY and QGS. The DNA of the CDR3 is TGTGCTCTTGGGGAGGGGCGCCCGTCGAACTGGGGGACCTCGACTATGTACACCGATAAACTCATCTTT. Amino acid sequence: CALGEGRPSNWGTSTMYTDKLIF.

This chain links TRDV1 with TRDJ1, with 10 bases fitting TRDD3. The CDR3 runs to 19 residues. Germline CDR1 is TSWWSYY and CDR2 is QGS. The V gene end was trimmed by 0 bases and the J gene end by 9 bases; junction bases not matched to a gene: 19. The CDR3 DNA follows: TGTGCTCTTGGGGAACTAACCCATCCTCGGGGGATACGGCGGGTGGAACTCATCTTT. Encoded protein: CALGELTHPRGIRRVELIF.

Worth noting for this clone: A far larger clone is only one base removed, so a read error is likely. Within the sample, other DNA sequences also encode this same CDR3. The J gene is TRDJ3, the V gene TRDV2; 11 bases fit TRDD3. The junction had 7 bases not matched to a gene; V was cut back by 0 bases and J by 1 base. Germline CDR1 GEAIGNYY, CDR2 EKD. The CDR3 spans 20 residues. In nucleotides, the CDR3 is TGTGCCTGTGACACCGTGCTGGGGGATACCCCTTCCTGGGACACCCGACAGATGTTTTTC. Translation: CACDTVLGDTPSWDTRQMFF.

By frequency in the sample, this clone is medium-sized. J is TRDJ1 and V is TRDV1, with 12 bases fitting TRDD3. CDR1 is TSWWSYY, CDR2 QGS, per germline. V shed 1 base, J shed 3 bases, and the junction held 12 bases outside the gene matches. The CDR3 is made up of 19 amino acids. CDR3 region: CALGEPVSNWGIQADKLIF. CDR3 coding DNA: TGTGCTCTTGGGGAACCCGTCTCTAACTGGGGGATACAAGCCGATAAACTCATCTTT.

In its sample, this clone ranks as medium-sized (0.01 to 0.1%). The chain joins TRDV1 to TRDJ1; 12 nucleotides match TRDD3. V lost 2 bases to trimming and J lost 3 bases; unmatched junction nucleotides: 22. Germline CDR1 is TSWWSYY and CDR2 is QGS. The CDR3 spans 22 residues. As DNA, the CDR3 is TGTGCTCTTGGGGAATTGTTCCTAACTCCCGGACTGGGGGATACCGAAGCCGATAAACTCATCTTT. It is translated as CALGELFLTPGLGDTEADKLIF.

By sample share, this clone is medium-sized. The rearrangement links TRDV1 to TRDJ1, with D maybe TRDD3 (8 bases). Germline-derived CDR1 and CDR2 are TSWWSYY and QGS. The CDR3 spans 20 residues. Trimming stripped 9 bases from V and 0 bases from J, with 32 bases between. The CDR3 sequence: CALDGENWGIPTPNTDKLIF. DNA of the CDR3: TGTGCTCTGGACGGGGAGAATTGGGGGATTCCTACCCCTAACACCGATAAACTCATCTTT.

A note on this clone: It may be a read error: a sequence one base away is much more abundant. This sample also contains other DNA sequences that code for the same CDR3. V and J are TRDV1 and TRDJ1, with 11 positions matching TRDD3. V was clipped by 1 base and J by 2 bases; unmatched bases: 36. The CDR3 sequence is 27 residues long. The V gene's germline CDR1 is TSWWSYY and CDR2 QGS. Here the CDR3 DNA reads TGTGCTCTTGGGGAACCAGAAGGGGGACCACTAGGACCTAACGCATTTCTACTGGGGGATAAGACCGATAAACTCATCTTT. Translated: CALGEPEGGPLGPNAFLLGDKTDKLIF.

By frequency in the sample, this clone is medium-sized. The chain uses TRDV1 and TRDJ1; TRDD3 matches 11 bases. CDR1 and CDR2 from the germline V gene are TSWWSYY and QGS. This CDR3 comprises 24 residues. V dropped 2 bases and J dropped 1; count of bases not matched to a gene: 27. This CDR3 reads CALGEASGRMETGGYHFGTDKLIF. CDR3 nucleotide sequence: TGTGCTCTTGGGGAAGCCTCGGGTCGAATGGAAACTGGGGGATATCATTTCGGCACCGATAAACTCATCTTT.

A remark on this clone: One base separates it from a far larger clone, so it is likely a read error. This specimen includes other DNA sequences encoding the same CDR3. The J gene is TRDJ1, the V gene TRDV1, with 10 bases fitting TRDD3. CDR3 length: 25 amino acids. CDR1 and CDR2 from the germline V gene are TSWWSYY and QGS. The junction had 34 bases not matched to a gene; V was cut back by 6 bases and J by 0 bases. In DNA, the CDR3 is TGTGCTCTTGGTCTACCGTCTGAACTTCCTACTCTTGGCTGGGGGATAGTTTCGAACACCGATAAACTCATCTTT. Residues: CALGLPSELPTLGWGIVSNTDKLIF.

Sample share makes this clone large. The chain couples TRDV2 to TRDJ3, with no clear D. Trimming removed 2 bases at V and 0 bases at J, with 7 bases between. The germline CDR1 and CDR2 sequences are GEAIGNYY and EKD. The CDR3 consists of 16 residues. The CDR3 DNA sequence: TGTGCCTGTGACATCATATCCTCCTGGGACACCCGACAGATGTTTTTC. As protein: CACDIISSWDTRQMFF.

This clone has just a few counts. This chain links TRDV1 with TRDJ1; 13 nucleotides agree with TRDD3. This CDR3 is 23 amino acids long. With 2 bases clipped from V and 2 bases from J, the junction kept 23 bases outside the gene matches. Looked up from germline, CDR1 is TSWWSYY and CDR2 is QGS. Here the CDR3 reads CALGEKPTLYWGIRGSSTDKLIF. The CDR3 DNA is TGTGCTCTTGGGGAAAAACCTACCCTTTACTGGGGGATACGCGGAAGTTCGACCGATAAACTCATCTTT.

In the case of this clone: Translating this DNA gives a protein that differs at residue 11 from the TCRdb one, which belongs to a much larger clone; a read error is likely, and the protein shown is this translation. The chain is built from TRDV2 and TRDJ1; 8 nucleotides match TRDD3. Germline assignment: CDR1 GEAIGNYY and CDR2 EKD. The V and J ends lost 0 bases and 0 bases, in that order; junction bases with no gene match: 8. The CDR3 loop spans 17 amino acids. CDR3: CACDTPGGPLHTDKLIF. Written as DNA, the CDR3 is TGTGCCTGTGACACCCCTGGGGGACCGCTGCACACCGATAAACTCATCTTT.

A remark on this clone: A much larger clone differs by one base, so this may be a read error. The CDR3 coding sequence is TGTGCTCTATTCAGTTACTGGGGGATTATCAGTAGGTACACCGATAAACTCATCTTT. Translation gives CALFSYWGIISRYTDKLIF. The V and J genes are TRDV1 and TRDJ1, with TRDD3 identical over 10 bases. V was clipped by 9 bases and J by 0 bases; unmatched bases: 19. The CDR3 sequence is 19 residues long. Germline V gene sequence: CDR1 TSWWSYY, CDR2 QGS.

By share, this clone counts as medium-sized. This chain connects TRDV1 to TRDJ1; TRDD3 aligns across 10 bases. CDR3 length: 17 amino acids. Trimming cost V 6 bases and J 10 bases; bases outside gene matches: 20. Germline V gene sequence: CDR1 TSWWSYY, CDR2 QGS. CDR3 region: CALGDFLLWGIGGRLIF. The CDR3 nucleotides are TGTGCTCTTGGAGATTTCTTACTCTGGGGGATAGGGGGTCGACTCATCTTT.

J is TRDJ1 and V is TRDV1; tentative D call: TRDD3 (6 bases). CDR1 and CDR2 from the germline V gene are TSWWSYY and QGS. V was pared by 3 bases and J by 2 bases, with 31 bases between. CDR3 length: 21 amino acids. The CDR3 sequence: CALGEGSGYVLGIGGTDKLIF. In DNA, the CDR3 is TGTGCTCTTGGGGAGGGAAGCGGTTACGTGCTGGGGATCGGGGGGACCGATAAACTCATCTTT.

A word on this clone: TCRdb pairs this DNA with a much larger clone's protein that differs at residue 16, likely a read error; the protein shown was translated from the DNA. The CDR3 nucleotides are TGTGCAGCAAGCCGCCTATTTTACTTCTCGCCGAGCTCCTGGGACCCCCGACAGATGTTTTTC. Protein: CAASRLFYFSPSSWDPRQMFF. This chain connects TRAV29/DV5 to TRDJ3; a weak D match, TRDD3 (5 bases). CDR1 NSMFDY and CDR2 ISSIKDK come from the germline V gene. The CDR3 loop spans 21 amino acids.

This clone is labeled medium-sized. V gene TRDV1 combines with J gene TRDJ1; 13 bases line up with TRDD3. The length of the CDR3 is 22 residues. Germline assignment: CDR1 TSWWSYY and CDR2 QGS. J lost 2 bases, V lost 1 base, and 19 bases had no gene match. In DNA, the CDR3 is TGTGCTCTTGGGGAACGACCCTGGCCGCCACTGGGGGATACGCGAGATACCGATAAACTCATCTTT. Its protein is CALGERPWPPLGDTRDTDKLIF.

The J gene is TRDJ2, while no V gene call was made. This CDR3 region has 10 residues. CDR3 nucleotides: TGTAGTGCTTTGACAGCACAACTCTTCTTT. Its protein is CSALTAQLFF.